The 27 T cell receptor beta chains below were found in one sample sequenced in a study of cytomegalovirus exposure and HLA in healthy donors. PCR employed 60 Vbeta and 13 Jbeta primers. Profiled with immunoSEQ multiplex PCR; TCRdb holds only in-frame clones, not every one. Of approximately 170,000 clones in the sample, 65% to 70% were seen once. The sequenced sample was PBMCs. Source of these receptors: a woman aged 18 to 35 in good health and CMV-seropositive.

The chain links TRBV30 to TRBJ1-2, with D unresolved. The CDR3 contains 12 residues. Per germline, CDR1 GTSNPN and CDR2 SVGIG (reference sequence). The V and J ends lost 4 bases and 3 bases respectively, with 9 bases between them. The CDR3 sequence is CAWIEGHYGYTF. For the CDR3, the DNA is TGTGCCTGGATCGAGGGCCACTATGGCTACACCTTC.

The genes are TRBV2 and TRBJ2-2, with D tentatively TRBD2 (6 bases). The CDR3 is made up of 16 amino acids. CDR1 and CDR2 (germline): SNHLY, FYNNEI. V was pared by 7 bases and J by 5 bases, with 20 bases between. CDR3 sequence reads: CASIPLVADVTGELFF. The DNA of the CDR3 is TGTGCCAGCATTCCCCTGGTAGCGGATGTTACCGGGGAGCTGTTTTTT.

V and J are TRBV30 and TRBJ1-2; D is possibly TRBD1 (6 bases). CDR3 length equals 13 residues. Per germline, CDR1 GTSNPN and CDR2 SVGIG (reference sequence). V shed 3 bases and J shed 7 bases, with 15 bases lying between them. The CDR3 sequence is CAWRVPGGGGYTF. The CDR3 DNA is TGTGCCTGGAGAGTTCCGGGGGGCGGTGGCTACACCTTC. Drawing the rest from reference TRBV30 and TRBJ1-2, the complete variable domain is SQTIHQWPATLVQPVGSPLSLECTVEGTSNPNLYWYRQAAGRGLQLLFYSVGIGQISSEVPQNLSASRPQDRQFILSSKKLLLSDSGFYLCAWRVPGGGGYTFGSGTRLTVV.

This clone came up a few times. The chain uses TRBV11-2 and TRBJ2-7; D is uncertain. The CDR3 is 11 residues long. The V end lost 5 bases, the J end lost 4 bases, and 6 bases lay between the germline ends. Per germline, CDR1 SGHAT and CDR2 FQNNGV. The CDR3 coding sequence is TGTGCCAGCAGCCGACTTTACGAGCAGTACTTC. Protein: CASSRLYEQYF. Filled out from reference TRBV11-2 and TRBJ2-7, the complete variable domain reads EAGVAQSPRYKIIEKRQSVAFWCNPISGHATLYWYQQILGQGPKLLIQFQNNGVVDDSQLPKDRFSAERLKGVDSTLKIQPAKLEDSAVYLCASSRLYEQYFGPGTRLTVT.

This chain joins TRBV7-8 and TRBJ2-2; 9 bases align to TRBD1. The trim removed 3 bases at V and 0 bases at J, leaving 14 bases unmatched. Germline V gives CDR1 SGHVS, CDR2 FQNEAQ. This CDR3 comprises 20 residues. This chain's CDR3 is CASSFGTGLVDVTNTGELFF. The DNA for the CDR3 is TGTGCCAGCAGCTTCGGGACAGGGCTCGTTGACGTAACGAACACCGGGGAGCTGTTTTTT.

The CDR3, as DNA: TGTGCCAGCAGCTTGGCTGGGGACACCGGGGTTTCAACTAATGAAAAACTGTTTTTT. It yields the protein CASSLAGDTGVSTNEKLFF. The chain combines TRBV5-6 with TRBJ1-4, with D tentatively TRBD1 (6 bases). The germline gives CDR1 SGHDT, CDR2 YYEEEE. The CDR3 contains 19 residues. V lost 0 bases, J lost 0 bases, and 18 bases lay in between.

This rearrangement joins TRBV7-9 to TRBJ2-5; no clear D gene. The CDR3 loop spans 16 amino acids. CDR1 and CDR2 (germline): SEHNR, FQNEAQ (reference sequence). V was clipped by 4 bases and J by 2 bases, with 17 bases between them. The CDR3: CASSSTHQAQQETQYF. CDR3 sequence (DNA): TGTGCCAGCAGCTCTACCCACCAGGCCCAGCAAGAGACCCAGTACTTC.

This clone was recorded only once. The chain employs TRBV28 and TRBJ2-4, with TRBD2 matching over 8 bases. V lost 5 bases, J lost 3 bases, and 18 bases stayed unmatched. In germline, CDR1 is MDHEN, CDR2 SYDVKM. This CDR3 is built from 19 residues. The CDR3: CASSPTGTRWAMGKNIQYF. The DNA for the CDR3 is TGTGCCAGCAGTCCCACCGGGACTAGATGGGCAATGGGCAAAAACATTCAGTACTTC.

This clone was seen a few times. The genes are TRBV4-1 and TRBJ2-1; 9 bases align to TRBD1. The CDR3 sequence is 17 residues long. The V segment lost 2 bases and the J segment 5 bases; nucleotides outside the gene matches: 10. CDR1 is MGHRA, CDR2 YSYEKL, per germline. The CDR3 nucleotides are TGCGCCAGCAGCCAACGAAACTTTCGGGACAGGGACAATGAGCAGTTCTTC. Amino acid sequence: CASSQRNFRDRDNEQFF.

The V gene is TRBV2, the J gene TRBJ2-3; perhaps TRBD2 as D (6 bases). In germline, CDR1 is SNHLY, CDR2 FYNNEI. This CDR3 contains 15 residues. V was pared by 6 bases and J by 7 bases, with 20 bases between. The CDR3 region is CASRFGGPNVHTQYF. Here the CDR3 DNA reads TGTGCCAGCAGGTTCGGGGGACCCAACGTTCATACGCAGTATTTT.

CDR3 residues: CASRTQGYNSPLHF. The CDR3, as DNA: TGTGCCAGCCGGACACAAGGATATAATTCACCCCTCCACTTT. The chain employs TRBV6-6 and TRBJ1-6; D perhaps matches TRBD1 (5 bases). This CDR3 region has 14 residues. Germline loops: CDR1 MNHNY, CDR2 SVGAGI (reference sequence). V shed 8 bases and J shed 4 bases, with 12 bases lying between them.

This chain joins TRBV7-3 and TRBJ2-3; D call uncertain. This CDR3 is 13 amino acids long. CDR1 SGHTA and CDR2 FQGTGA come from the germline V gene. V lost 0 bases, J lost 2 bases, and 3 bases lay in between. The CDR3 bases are TGTGCCAGCAGCTTAACCAACACAGATACGCAGTATTTT. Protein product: CASSLTNTDTQYF.

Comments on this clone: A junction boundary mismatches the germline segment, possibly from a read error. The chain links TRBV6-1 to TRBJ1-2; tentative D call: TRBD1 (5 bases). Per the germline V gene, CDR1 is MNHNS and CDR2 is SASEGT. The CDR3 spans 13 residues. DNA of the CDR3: TGTGCCAGCAAACCAGGGCTGAACTATGGCTACACTTTC. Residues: CASKPGLNYGYTF.

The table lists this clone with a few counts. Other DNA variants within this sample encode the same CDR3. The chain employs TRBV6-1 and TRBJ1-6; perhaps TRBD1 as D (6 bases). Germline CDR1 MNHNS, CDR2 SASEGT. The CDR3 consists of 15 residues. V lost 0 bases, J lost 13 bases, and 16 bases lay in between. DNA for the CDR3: TGTGCCAGCAGTGAAGCGACAGGCACGGCGGTCCCCCTCCACTTT. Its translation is CASSEATGTAVPLHF.

The CDR3 spells CAWSVSIPNGYTF. The CDR3 DNA sequence: TGTGCCTGGAGTGTATCTATCCCTAATGGCTACACCTTC. V gene TRBV30 combines with J gene TRBJ1-2; D gene ambiguous. There are 13 residues in the CDR3. V gave up 0 bases and J gave up 6 bases, with 11 bases separating them. Germline CDR1 reads GTSNPN; CDR2 reads SVGIG (reference sequence).

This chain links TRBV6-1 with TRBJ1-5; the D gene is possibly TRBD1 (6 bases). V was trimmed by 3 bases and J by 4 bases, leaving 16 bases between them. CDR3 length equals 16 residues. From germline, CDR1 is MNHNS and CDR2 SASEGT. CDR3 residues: CASSDVVGRGNQPQHF. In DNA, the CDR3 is TGTGCCAGCAGTGATGTTGTTGGCAGGGGTAATCAGCCCCAGCATTTT.

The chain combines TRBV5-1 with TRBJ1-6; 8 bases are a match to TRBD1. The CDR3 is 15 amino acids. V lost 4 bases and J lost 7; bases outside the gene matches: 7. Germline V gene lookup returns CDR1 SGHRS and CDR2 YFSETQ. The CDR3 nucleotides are TGCGCCAGCAGCCGGACAGGGCAGGGCAATTCACCCCTCCACTTT. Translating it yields CASSRTGQGNSPLHF.

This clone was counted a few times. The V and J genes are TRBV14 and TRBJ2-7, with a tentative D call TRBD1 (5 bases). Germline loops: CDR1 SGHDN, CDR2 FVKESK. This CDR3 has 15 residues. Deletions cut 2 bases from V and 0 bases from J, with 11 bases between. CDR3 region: CASSQIQGSSYEQYF. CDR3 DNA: TGTGCCAGCAGCCAAATCCAGGGTAGCTCCTACGAGCAGTACTTC.

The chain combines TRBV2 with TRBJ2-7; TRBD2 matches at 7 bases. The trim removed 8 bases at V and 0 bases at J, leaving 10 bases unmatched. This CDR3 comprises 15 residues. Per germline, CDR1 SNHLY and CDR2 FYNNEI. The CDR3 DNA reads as TGTGCCAGCTCCCGGACTAGTCCAAGCTCCTACGAGCAGTACTTC. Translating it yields CASSRTSPSSYEQYF. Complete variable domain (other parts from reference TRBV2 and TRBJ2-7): EPEVTQTPSHQVTQMGQEVILRCVPISNHLYFYWYRQILGQKVEFLVSFYNNEISEKSEIFDDQFSVERPDGSNFTLKIRSTKLEDSAMYFCASSRTSPSSYEQYFGPGTRLTVT.

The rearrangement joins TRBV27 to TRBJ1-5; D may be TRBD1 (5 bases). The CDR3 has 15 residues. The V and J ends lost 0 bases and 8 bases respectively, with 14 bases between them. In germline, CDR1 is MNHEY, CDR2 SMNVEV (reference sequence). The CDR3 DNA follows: TGTGCCAGCAGTTTATCGGTTAGGGGCCAGGAGCCCCAGCATTTT. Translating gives CASSLSVRGQEPQHF.

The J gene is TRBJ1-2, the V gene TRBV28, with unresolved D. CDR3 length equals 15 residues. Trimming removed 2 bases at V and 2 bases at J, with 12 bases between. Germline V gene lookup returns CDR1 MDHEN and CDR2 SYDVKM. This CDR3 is CASSLEVAANYGYTF. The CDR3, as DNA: TGTGCCAGCAGTTTAGAGGTAGCGGCCAACTATGGCTACACCTTC.

This chain's CDR3 is CASSPSVGGDHIQYF. The CDR3 nucleotides are TGTGCCAGCAGTCCCAGCGTAGGGGGCGATCACATTCAGTACTTC. The gene calls are TRBV27 and TRBJ2-4; 7 nucleotides match TRBD1. Germline CDR1 reads MNHEY; CDR2 reads SMNVEV (reference sequence). The CDR3 runs 15 residues. Trimming took 5 bases from V and 8 from J; bases not matched to a gene: 12.

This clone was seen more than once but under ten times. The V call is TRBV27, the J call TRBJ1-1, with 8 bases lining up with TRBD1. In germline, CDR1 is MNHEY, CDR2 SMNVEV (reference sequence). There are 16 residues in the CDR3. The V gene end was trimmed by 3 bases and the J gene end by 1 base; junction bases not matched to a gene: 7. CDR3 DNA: TGTGCCAGCAGTTTCGGAGGCAGGGGGCAGAACACTGAAGCTTTCTTT. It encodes CASSFGGRGQNTEAFF.

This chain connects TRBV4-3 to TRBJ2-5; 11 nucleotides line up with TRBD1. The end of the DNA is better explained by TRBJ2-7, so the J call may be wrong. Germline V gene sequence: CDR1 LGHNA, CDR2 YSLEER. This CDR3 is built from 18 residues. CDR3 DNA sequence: TGCGCCAGCAGCCAAGAGTCGGAGGGACAGGGGGGAAGATACGAGCAGTACTTC. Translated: CASSQESEGQGGRYEQYF.

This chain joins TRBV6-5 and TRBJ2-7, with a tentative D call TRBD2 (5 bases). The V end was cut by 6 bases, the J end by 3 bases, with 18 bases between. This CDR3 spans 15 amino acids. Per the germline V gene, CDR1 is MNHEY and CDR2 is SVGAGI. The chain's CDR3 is CASSPATGGYYEQYF. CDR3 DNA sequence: TGTGCCAGCAGCCCGGCTACTGGAGGCTACTACGAGCAGTACTTC.

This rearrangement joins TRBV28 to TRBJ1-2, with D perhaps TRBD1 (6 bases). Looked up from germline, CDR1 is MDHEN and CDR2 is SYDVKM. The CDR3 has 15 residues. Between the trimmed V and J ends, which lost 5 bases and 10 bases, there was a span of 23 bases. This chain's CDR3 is CASSEDGGADRPYTF. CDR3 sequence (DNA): TGTGCCAGCAGTGAGGATGGGGGGGCAGACCGGCCCTACACCTTC.

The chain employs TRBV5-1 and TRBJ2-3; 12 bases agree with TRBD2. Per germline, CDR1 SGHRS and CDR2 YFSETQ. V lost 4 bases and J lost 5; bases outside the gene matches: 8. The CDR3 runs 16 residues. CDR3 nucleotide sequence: TGCGCCAGCAGCCTCGTGGTACTAGCGGGAGGAGATACGCAGTATTTT. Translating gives CASSLVVLAGGDTQYF.